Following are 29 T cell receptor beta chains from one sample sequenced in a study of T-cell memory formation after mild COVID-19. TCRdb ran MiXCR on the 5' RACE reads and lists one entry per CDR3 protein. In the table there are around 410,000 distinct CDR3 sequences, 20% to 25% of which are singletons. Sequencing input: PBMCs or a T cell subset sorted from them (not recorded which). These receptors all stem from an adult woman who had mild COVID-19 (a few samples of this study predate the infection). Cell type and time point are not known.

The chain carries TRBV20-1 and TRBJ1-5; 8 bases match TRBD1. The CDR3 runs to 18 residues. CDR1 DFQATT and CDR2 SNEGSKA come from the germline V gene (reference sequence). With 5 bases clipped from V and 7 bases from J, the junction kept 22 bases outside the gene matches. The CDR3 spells CSAPRFGEYRGRRQPQHF. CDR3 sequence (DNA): TGCAGTGCTCCTCGCTTCGGTGAATACAGGGGGAGACGCCAGCCCCAGCATTTT.

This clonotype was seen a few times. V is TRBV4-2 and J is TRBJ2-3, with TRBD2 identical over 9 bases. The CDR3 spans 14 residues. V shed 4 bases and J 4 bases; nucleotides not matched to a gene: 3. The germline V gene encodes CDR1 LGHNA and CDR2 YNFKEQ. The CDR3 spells CASSPSGTADTQYF. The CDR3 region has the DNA TGTGCCAGCAGCCCTAGCGGGACGGCAGATACGCAGTATTTT.

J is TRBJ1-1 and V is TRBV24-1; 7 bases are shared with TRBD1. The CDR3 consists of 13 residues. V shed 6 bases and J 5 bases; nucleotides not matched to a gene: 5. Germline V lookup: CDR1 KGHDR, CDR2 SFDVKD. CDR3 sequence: CATSTGQLTEAFF. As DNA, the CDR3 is TGTGCCACCAGTACGGGACAGCTAACTGAAGCTTTCTTT.

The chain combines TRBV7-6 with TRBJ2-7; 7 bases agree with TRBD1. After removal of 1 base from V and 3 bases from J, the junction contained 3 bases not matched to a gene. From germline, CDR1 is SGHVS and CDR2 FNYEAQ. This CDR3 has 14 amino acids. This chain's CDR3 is CASSLGRQGYEQYF. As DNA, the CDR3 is TGTGCCAGCAGCTTAGGCCGACAGGGCTACGAGCAGTACTTC.

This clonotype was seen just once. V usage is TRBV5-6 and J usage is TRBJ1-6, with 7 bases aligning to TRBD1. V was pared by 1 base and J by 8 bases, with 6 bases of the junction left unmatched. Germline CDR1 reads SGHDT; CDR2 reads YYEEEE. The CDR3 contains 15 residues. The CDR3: CASSLQDRSYSPLHF. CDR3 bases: TGTGCCAGCAGCTTGCAGGACAGGAGCTATTCACCCCTCCACTTT.

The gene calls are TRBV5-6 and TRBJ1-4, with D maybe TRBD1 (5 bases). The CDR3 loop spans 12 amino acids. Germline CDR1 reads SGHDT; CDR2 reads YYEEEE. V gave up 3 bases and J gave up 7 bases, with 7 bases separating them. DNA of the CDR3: TGTGCCAGCAGCTGGGGGGGTGAAAAACTGTTTTTT. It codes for CASSWGGEKLFF.

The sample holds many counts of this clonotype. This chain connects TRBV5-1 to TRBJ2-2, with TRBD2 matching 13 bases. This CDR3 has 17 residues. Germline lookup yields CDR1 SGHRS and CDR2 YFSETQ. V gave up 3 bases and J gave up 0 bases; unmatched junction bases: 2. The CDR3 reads CASSWTSGSPNTGELFF. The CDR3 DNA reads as TGCGCCAGCAGCTGGACTAGCGGGAGCCCGAACACCGGGGAGCTGTTTTTT.

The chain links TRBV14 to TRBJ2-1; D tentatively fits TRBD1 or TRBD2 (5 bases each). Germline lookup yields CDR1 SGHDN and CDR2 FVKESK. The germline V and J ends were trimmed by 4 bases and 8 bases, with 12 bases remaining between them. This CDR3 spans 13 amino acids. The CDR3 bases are TGTGCCAGCAGCCGAGTCCGGGGCGATGAGCAGTTCTTC. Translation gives CASSRVRGDEQFF.

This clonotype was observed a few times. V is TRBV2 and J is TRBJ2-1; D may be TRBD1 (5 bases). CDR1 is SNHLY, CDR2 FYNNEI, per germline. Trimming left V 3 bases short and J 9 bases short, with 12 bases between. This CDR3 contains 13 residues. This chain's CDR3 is CASSEGPFGEQFF. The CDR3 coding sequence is TGTGCCAGCAGTGAGGGGCCGTTCGGTGAGCAGTTCTTC.

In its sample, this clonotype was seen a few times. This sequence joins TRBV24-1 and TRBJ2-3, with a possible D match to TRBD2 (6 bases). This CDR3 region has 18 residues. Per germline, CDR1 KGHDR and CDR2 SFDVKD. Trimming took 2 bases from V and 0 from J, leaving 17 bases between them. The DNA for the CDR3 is TGTGCCACCAGTGATTCCTCGGGACTTGCAACGAGCACAGATACGCAGTATTTT. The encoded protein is CATSDSSGLATSTDTQYF.

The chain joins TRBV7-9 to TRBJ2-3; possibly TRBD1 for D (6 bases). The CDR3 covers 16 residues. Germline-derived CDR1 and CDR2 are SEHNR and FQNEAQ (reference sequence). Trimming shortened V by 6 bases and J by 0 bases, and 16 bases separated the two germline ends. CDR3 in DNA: TGTGCCAGCAGTTACACCGGGACACGGAGCACAGATACGCAGTATTTT. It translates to CASSYTGTRSTDTQYF.

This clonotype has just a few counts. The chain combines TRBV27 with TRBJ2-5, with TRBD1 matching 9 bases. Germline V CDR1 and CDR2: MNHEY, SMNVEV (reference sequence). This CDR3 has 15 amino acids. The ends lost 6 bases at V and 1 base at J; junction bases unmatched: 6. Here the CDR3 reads CASSPGTGPQETQYF. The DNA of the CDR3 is TGTGCCAGCAGCCCAGGGACAGGGCCCCAAGAGACCCAGTACTTC.

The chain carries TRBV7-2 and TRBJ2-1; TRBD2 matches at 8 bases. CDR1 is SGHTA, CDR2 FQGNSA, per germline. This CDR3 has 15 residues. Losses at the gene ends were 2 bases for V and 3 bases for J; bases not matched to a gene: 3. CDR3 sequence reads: CASSLQAGDYNEQFF. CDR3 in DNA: TGTGCCAGCAGCTTACAAGCGGGGGACTACAATGAGCAGTTCTTC.

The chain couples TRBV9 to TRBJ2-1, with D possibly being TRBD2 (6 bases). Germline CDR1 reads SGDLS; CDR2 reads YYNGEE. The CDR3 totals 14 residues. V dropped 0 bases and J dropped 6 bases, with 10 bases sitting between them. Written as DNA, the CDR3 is TGTGCCAGCAGCGTAGAGGAGGGATCCAATGAGCAGTTCTTC. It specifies CASSVEEGSNEQFF.

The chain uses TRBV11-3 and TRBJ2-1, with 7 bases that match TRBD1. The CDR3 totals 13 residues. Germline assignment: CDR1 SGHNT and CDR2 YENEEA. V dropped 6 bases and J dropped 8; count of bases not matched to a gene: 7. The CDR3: CASSRRQGYEQFF. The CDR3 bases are TGTGCCAGCAGTCGGCGACAGGGCTATGAGCAGTTCTTC.

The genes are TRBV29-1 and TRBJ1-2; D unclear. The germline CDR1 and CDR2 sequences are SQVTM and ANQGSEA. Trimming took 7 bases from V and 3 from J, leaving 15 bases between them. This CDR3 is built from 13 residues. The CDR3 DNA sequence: TGCAGCGCCGTCGGGGAAACAGACTATGGCTACACCTTC. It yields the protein CSAVGETDYGYTF. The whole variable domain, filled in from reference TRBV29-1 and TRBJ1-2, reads SAVISQKPSRDICQRGTSLTIQCQVDSQVTMMFWYRQQPGQSLTLIATANQGSEATYESGFVIDKFPISRPNLTFSTLTVSNMSPEDSSIYLCSAVGETDYGYTFGSGTRLTVV.

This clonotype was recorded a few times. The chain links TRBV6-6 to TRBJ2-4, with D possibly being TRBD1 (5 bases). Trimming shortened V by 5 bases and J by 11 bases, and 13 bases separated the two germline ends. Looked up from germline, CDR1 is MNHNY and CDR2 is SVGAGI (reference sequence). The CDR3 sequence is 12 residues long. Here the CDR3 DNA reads TGTGCCAGCAGTACGACAGCAGAACTTCAGTACTTC. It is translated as CASSTTAELQYF.

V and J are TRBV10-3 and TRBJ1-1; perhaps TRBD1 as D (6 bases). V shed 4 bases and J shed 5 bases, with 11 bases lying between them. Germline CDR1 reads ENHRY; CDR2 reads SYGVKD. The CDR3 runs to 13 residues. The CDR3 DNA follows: TGTGCCATCAGTGGGGCAGGACAGACTGAAGCTTTCTTT. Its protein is CAISGAGQTEAFF.

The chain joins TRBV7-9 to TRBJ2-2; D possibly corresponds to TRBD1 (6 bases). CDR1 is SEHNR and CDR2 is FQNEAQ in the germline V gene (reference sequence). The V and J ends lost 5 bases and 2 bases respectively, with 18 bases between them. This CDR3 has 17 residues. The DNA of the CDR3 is TGTGCCAGCAGCCCCGGAGAGGGGGTCCGTAACACCGGGGAGCTGTTTTTT. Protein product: CASSPGEGVRNTGELFF.

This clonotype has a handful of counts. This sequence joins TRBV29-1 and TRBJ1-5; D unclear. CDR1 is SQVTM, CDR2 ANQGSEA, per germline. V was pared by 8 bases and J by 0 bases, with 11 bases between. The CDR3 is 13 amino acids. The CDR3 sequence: CSTQENSNQPQHF. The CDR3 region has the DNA TGCAGCACCCAGGAGAATAGCAATCAGCCCCAGCATTTT.

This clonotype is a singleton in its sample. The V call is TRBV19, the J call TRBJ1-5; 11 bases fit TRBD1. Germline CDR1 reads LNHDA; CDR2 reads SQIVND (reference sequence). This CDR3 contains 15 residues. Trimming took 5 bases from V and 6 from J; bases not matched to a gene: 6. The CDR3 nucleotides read TGTGCCAGTAGTCTCCGGGACAGGGGGTTTCAGCCCCAGCATTTT. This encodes CASSLRDRGFQPQHF.

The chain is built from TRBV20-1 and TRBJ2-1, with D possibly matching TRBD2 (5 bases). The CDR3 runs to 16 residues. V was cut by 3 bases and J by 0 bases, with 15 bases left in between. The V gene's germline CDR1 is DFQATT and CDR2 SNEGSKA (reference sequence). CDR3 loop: CSARGTMGSSYNEQFF. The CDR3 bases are TGCAGTGCTAGGGGCACTATGGGGAGCTCCTACAATGAGCAGTTCTTC.

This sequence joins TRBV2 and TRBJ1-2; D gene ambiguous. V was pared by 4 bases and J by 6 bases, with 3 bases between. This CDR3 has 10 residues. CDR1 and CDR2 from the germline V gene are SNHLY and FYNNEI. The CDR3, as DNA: TGTGCCAGCAGTGGCAATGGCTACACCTTC. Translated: CASSGNGYTF.

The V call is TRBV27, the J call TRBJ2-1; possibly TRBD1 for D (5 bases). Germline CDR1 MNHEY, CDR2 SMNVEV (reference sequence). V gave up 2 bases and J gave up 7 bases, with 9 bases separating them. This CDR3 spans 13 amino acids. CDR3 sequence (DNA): TGTGCCAGCAGTTTACAGGGAAGGAATGAGCAGTTCTTC. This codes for CASSLQGRNEQFF.

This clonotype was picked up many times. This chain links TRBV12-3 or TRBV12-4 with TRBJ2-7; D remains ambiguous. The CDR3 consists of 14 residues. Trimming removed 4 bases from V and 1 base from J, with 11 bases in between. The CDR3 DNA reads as TGTGCCAGCAGTTCCACGGACGGTTCCTACGAGCAGTACTTC. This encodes CASSSTDGSYEQYF.

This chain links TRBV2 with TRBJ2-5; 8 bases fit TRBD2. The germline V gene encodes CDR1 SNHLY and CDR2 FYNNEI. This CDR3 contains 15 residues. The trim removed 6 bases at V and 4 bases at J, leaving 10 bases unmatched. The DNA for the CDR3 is TGTGCCAGCAGGGCTACTGGGACTAGGCCAGAGACCCAGTACTTC. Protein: CASRATGTRPETQYF.

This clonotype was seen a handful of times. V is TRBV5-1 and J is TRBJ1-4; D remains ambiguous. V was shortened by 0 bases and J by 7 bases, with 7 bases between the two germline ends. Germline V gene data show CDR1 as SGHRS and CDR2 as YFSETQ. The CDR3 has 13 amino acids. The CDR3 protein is CASSLEGSEKLFF. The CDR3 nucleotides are TGCGCCAGCAGCTTGGAAGGGAGTGAAAAACTGTTTTTT.

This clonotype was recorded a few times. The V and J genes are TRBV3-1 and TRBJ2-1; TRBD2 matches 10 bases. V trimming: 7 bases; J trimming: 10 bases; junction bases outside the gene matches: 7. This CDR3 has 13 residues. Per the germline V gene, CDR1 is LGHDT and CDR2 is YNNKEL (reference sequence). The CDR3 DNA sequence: TGTGCCAGCATGCAAGTAGCGGGGGGCGAGCAGTTCTTC. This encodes CASMQVAGGEQFF.

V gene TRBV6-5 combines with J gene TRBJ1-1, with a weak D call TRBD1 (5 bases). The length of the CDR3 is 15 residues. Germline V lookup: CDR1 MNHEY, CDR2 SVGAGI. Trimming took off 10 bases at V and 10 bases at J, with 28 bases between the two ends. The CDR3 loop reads CATILQARAQFRAFF. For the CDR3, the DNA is TGTGCCACTATTCTACAGGCGCGTGCTCAATTTAGAGCTTTCTTT.